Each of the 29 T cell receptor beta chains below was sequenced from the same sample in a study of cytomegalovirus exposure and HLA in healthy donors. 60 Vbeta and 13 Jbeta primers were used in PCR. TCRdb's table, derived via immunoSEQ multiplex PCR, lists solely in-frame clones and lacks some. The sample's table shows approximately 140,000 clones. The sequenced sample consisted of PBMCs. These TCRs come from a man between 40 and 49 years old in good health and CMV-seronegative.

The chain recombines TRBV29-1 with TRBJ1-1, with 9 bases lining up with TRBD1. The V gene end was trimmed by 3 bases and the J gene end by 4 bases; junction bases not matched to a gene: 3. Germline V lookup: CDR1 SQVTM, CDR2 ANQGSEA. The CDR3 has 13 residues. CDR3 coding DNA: TGCAGCGTTGATCAGACAGGGGGCACTGAAGCTTTCTTT. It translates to CSVDQTGGTEAFF. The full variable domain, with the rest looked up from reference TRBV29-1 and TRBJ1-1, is SAVISQKPSRDICQRGTSLTIQCQVDSQVTMMFWYRQQPGQSLTLIATANQGSEATYESGFVIDKFPISRPNLTFSTLTVSNMSPEDSSIYLCSVDQTGGTEAFFGQGTRLTVV.

The chain's CDR3 is CASSNPGNWVWGTDTQYF. DNA for the CDR3: TGTGCCAGCAGCAACCCAGGGAATTGGGTTTGGGGCACAGATACGCAGTATTTT. The chain combines TRBV28 with TRBJ2-3, with D possibly matching TRBD1 (5 bases). Trimming pared 6 bases from V and 1 base from J, leaving 23 bases between. CDR3 length: 18 amino acids. Germline V gene sequence: CDR1 MDHEN, CDR2 SYDVKM.

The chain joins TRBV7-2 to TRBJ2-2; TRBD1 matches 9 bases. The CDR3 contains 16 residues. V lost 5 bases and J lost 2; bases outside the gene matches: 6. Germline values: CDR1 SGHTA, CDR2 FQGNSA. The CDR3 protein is CASSPRTGANTGELFF. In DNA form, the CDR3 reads TGTGCCAGCAGCCCCCGGACAGGGGCTAACACCGGGGAGCTGTTTTTT.

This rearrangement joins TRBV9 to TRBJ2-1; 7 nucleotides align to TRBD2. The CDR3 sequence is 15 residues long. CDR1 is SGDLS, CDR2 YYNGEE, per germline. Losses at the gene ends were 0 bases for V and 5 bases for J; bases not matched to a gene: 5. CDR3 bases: TGTGCCAGCAGCGTAGTTTCGGGAGGTAACAATGAGCAGTTCTTC. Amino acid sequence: CASSVVSGGNNEQFF.

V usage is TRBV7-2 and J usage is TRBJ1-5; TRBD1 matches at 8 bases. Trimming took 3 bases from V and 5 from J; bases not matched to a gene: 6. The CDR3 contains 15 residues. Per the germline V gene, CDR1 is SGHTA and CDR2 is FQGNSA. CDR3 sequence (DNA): TGTGCCAGCAGCTTTTGGCAGGGGGCCTATCAGCCCCAGCATTTT. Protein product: CASSFWQGAYQPQHF.

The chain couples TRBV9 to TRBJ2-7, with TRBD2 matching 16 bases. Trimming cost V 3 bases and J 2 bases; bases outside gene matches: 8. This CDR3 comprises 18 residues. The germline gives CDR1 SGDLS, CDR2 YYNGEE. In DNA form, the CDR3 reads TGTGCCAGCAGCGAGGGACTAGCGGGGGGGCCACGTACCTACGAGCAGTACTTC. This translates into CASSEGLAGGPRTYEQYF.

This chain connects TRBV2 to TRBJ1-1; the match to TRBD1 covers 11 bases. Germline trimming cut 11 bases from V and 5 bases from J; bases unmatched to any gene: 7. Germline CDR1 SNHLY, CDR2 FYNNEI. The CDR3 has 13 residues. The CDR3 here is CASRTGGYTEAFF. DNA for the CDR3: TGTGCCTCGCGGACAGGGGGCTATACTGAAGCTTTCTTT. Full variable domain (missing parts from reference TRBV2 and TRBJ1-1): EPEVTQTPSHQVTQMGQEVILRCVPISNHLYFYWYRQILGQKVEFLVSFYNNEISEKSEIFDDQFSVERPDGSNFTLKIRSTKLEDSAMYFCASRTGGYTEAFFGQGTRLTVV.

The chain's CDR3 is CASSHRWGDSFDYGYTF. DNA for the CDR3: TGCGCCAGCAGCCATAGATGGGGGGACAGTTTTGACTATGGCTACACCTTC. The chain combines TRBV4-1 with TRBJ1-2; 7 positions match TRBD1. V lost 3 bases, J lost 3 bases, and 13 bases stayed unmatched. There are 17 residues in the CDR3. Germline-derived CDR1 and CDR2 are MGHRA and YSYEKL.

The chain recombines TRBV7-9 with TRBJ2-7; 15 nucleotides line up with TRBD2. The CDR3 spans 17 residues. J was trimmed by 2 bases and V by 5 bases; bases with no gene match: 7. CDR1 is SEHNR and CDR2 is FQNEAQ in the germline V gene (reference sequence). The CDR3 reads CASSRGTSGGRTYEQYF. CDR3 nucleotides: TGTGCCAGCAGCCGAGGGACTAGCGGGGGGCGTACCTACGAGCAGTACTTC. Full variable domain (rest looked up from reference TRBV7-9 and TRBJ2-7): DTGVSQNPRHKITKRGQNVTFRCDPISEHNRLYWYRQTLGQGPEFLTYFQNEAQLEKSRLLSDRFSAERPKGSFSTLEIQRTEQGDSAMYLCASSRGTSGGRTYEQYFGPGTRLTVT.

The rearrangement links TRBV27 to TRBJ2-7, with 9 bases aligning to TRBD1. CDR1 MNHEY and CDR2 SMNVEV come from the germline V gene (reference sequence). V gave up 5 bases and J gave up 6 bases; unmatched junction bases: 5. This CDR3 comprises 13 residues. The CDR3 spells CASSPGTGFEQYF. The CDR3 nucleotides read TGTGCCAGCAGTCCCGGGACAGGGTTCGAGCAGTACTTC.

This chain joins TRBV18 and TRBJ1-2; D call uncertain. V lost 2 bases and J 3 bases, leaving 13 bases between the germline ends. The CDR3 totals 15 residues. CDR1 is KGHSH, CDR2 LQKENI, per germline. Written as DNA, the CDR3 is TGTGCCAGCTCACCAATCTCTGGAGCTCACTATGGCTACACCTTC. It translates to CASSPISGAHYGYTF.

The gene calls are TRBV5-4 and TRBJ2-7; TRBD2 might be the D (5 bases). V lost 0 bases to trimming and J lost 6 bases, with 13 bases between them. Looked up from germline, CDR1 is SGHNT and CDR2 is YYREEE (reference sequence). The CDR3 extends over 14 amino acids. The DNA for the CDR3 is TGTGCCAGCAGCTTGGCCGGGGTCCGATTCGAGCAGTACTTC. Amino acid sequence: CASSLAGVRFEQYF. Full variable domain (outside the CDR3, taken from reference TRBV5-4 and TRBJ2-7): ETGVTQSPTHLIKTRGQQVTLRCSSQSGHNTVSWYQQALGQGPQFIFQYYREEENGRGNFPPRFSGLQFPNYSSELNVNALELDDSALYLCASSLAGVRFEQYFGPGTRLTVT.

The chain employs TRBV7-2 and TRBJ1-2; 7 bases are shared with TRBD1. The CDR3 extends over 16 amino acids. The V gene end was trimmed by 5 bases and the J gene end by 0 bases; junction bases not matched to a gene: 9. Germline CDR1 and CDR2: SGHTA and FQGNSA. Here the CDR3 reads CASSPDRAFPNYGYTF. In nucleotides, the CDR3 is TGTGCCAGCAGCCCAGACAGGGCGTTTCCTAACTATGGCTACACCTTC.

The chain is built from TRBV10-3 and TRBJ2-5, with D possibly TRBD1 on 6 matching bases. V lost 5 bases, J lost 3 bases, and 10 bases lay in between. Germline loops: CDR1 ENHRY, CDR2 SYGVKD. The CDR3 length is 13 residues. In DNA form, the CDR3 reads TGTGCCATCAGTCCGCGGACAGAAGAGACCCAGTACTTC. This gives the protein CAISPRTEETQYF.

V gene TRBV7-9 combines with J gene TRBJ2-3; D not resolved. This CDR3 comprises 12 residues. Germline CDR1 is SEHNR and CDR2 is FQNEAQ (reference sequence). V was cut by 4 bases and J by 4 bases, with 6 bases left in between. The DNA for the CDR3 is TGTGCCAGCAGCTCCATTCCAGATACGCAGTATTTT. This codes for CASSSIPDTQYF.

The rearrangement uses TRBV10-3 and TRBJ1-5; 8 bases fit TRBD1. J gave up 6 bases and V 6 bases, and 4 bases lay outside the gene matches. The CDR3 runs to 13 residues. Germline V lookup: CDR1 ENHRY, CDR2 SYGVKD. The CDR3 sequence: CAISSGQGQPQHF. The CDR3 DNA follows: TGTGCCATCAGCTCCGGACAGGGTCAGCCCCAGCATTTT.

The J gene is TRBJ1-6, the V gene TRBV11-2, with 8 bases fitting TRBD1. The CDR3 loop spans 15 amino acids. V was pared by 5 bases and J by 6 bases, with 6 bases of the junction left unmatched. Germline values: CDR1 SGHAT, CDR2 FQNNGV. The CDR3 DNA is TGTGCCAGCAGCCCAGAGGACAGGGTTAATTCACCCCTCCACTTT. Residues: CASSPEDRVNSPLHF.

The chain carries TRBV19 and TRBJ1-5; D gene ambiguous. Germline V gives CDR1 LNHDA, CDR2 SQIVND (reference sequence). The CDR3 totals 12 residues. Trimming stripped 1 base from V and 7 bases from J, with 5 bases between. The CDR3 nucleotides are TGTGCCAGTAGTATAGTTAGCCAGCCCCAGCATTTT. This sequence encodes CASSIVSQPQHF.

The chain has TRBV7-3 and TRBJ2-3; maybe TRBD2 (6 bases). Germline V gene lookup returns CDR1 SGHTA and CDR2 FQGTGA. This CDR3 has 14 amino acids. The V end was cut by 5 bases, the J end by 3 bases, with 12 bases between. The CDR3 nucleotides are TGTGCCAGCAGCCTTAGCGGAAATACAGATACGCAGTATTTT. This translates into CASSLSGNTDTQYF.

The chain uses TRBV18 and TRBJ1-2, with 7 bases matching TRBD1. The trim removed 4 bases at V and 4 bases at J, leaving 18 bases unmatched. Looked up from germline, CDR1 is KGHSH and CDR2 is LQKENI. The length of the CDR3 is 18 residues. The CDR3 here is CASSRPMRQGGYPYGYTF. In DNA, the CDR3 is TGTGCCAGCTCACGCCCCATGAGACAGGGAGGTTATCCCTATGGCTACACCTTC.

CDR3 sequence: CASSDGTASGANVLTF. For the CDR3, the DNA is TGCGCCAGCAGTGATGGGACAGCTTCTGGGGCCAACGTCCTGACTTTC. This chain uses TRBV10-2 with TRBJ2-6; 7 bases agree with TRBD1. This CDR3 contains 16 residues. V lost 3 bases and J lost 1; bases outside the gene matches: 3. The germline V gene encodes CDR1 WSHSY and CDR2 SAAADI.

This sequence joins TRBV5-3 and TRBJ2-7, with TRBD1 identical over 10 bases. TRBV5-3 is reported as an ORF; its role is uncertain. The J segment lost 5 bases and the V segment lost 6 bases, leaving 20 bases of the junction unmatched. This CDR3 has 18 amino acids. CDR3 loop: CARTLASVQGTGADEQYF. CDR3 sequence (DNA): TGTGCCAGAACATTAGCCTCCGTACAAGGGACAGGGGCGGACGAGCAGTACTTC.

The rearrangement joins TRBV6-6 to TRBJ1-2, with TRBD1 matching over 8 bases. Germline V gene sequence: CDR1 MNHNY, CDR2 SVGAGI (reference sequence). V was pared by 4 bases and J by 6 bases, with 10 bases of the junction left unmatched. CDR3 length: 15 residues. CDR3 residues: CASSSRGQGADGYTF. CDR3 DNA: TGTGCCAGCAGTTCCCGAGGACAGGGAGCGGATGGCTACACCTTC.

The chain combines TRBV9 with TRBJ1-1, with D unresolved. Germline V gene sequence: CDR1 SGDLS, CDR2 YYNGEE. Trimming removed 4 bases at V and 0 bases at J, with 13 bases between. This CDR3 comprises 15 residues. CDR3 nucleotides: TGTGCCAGCAGCCCCCGGGTCGGTATGAACACTGAAGCTTTCTTT. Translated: CASSPRVGMNTEAFF.

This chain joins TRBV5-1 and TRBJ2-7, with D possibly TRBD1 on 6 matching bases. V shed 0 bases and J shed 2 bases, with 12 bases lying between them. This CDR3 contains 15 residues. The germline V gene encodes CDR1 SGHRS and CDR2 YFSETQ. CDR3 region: CASSLVQGGTYEQYF. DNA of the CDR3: TGCGCCAGCAGCTTGGTACAGGGCGGTACCTACGAGCAGTACTTC.

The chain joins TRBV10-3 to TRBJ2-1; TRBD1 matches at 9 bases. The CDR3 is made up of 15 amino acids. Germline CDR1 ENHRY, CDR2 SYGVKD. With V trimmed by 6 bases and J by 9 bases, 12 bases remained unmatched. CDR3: CAISGMDRGTSEQFF. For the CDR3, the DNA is TGTGCCATCAGCGGAATGGACAGGGGAACGAGTGAGCAGTTCTTC.

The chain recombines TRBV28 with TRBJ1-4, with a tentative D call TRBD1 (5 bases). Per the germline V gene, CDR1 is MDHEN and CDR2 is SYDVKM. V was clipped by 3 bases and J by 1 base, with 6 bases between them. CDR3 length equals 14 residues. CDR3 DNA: TGTGCCAGCAGTTTGGGGGGAACTAATGAAAAACTGTTTTTT. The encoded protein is CASSLGGTNEKLFF.

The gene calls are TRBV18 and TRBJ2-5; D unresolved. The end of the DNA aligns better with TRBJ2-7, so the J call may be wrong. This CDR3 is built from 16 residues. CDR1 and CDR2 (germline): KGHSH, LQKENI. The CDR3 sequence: CASSPPMGRSSYEQYF. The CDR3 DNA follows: TGTGCCAGCTCACCACCGATGGGCCGCAGCTCCTACGAGCAGTACTTC.

CDR3 nucleotide sequence: TGTGCCAGCAGCTACAGGGGCCGCACCGGGGAGCTGTTTTTT. Translation: CASSYRGRTGELFF. V usage is TRBV5-4 and J usage is TRBJ2-2, with TRBD1 identical over 7 bases. The CDR3 covers 14 residues. Germline lookup yields CDR1 SGHNT and CDR2 YYREEE (reference sequence). Losses at the gene ends were 3 bases for V and 4 bases for J; bases not matched to a gene: 3.